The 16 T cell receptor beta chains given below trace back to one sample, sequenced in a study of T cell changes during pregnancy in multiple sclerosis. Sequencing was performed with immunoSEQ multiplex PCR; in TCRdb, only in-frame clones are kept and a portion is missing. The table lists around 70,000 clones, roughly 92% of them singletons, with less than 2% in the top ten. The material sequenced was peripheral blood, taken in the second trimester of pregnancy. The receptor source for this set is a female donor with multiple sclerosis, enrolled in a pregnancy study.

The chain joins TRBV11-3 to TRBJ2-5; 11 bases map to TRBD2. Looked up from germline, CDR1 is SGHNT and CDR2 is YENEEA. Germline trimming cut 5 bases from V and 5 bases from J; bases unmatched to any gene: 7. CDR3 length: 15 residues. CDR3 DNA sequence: TGTGCCAGCAGCCCAAGAACTAGCGGGGGTGAGACCCAGTACTTC. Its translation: CASSPRTSGGETQYF. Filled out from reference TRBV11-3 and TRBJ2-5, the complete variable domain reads EAGVVQSPRYKIIEKKQPVAFWCNPISGHNTLYWYLQNLGQGPELLIRYENEEAVDDSQLPKDRFSAERLKGVDSTLKIQPAELGDSAVYLCASSPRTSGGETQYFGPGTRLLVL.

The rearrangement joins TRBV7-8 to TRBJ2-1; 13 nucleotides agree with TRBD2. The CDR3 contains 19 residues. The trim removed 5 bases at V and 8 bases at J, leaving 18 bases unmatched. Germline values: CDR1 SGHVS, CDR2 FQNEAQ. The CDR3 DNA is TGTGCCAGCAGCCCGTATCACCTCTGGACTAGCGGGAGTGGGGATGAGCAGTTCTTC. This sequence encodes CASSPYHLWTSGSGDEQFF.

The CDR3 loop is CASSEMAKNQPQHF. Written as DNA, the CDR3 is TGTGCCAGCAGTGAAATGGCAAAGAATCAGCCCCAGCATTTT. V and J are TRBV2 and TRBJ1-5; D gene ambiguous. Germline V lookup: CDR1 SNHLY, CDR2 FYNNEI. V dropped 2 bases and J dropped 4 bases, with 9 bases sitting between them. CDR3 size: 14 residues.

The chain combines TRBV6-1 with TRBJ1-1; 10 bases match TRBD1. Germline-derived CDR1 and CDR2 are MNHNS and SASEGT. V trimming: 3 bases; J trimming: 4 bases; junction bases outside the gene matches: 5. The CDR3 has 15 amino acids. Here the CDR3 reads CASSEAGTGATEAFF. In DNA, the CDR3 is TGTGCCAGCAGTGAGGCGGGGACAGGGGCCACTGAAGCTTTCTTT.

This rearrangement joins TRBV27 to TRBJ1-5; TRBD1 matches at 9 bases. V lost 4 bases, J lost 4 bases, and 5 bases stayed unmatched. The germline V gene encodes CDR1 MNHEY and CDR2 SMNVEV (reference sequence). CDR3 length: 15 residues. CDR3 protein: CASSSATGGNQPQHF. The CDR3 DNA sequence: TGTGCCAGCAGTTCTGCGACAGGGGGAAATCAGCCCCAGCATTTT.

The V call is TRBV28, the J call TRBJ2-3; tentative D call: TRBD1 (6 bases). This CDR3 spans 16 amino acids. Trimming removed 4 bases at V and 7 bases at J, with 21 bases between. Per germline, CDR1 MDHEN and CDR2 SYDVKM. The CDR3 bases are TGTGCCAGCAGTTCCTCTGGGGCAGGGGCTGCGCATACGCAGTATTTT. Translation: CASSSSGAGAAHTQYF. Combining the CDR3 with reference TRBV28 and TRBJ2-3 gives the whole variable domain DVKVTQSSRYLVKRTGEKVFLECVQDMDHENMFWYRQDPGLGLRLIYFSYDVKMKEKGDIPEGYSVSREKKERFSLILESASTNQTSMYLCASSSSGAGAAHTQYFGPGTRLTVL.

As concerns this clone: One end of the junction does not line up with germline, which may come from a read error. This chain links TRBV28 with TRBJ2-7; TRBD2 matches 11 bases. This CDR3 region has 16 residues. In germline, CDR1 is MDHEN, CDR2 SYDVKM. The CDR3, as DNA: TGTGCCAGCAGTCCCGGCTCCGGGACTAGCGGTCTCCTCCGGAACTTC. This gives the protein CASSPGSGTSGLLRNF.

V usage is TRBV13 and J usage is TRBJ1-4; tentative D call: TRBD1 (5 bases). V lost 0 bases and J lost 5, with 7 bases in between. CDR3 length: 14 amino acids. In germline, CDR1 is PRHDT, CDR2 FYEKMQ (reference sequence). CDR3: CASSLGQVNEKLFF. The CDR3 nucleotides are TGTGCCAGCAGCTTAGGACAGGTGAATGAAAAACTGTTTTTT.

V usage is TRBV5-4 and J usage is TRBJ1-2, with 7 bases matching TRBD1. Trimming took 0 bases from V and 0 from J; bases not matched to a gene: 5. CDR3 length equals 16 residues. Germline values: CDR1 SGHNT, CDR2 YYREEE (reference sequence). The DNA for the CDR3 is TGTGCCAGCAGCTTGGGTGACAGGGAGCCTAACTATGGCTACACCTTC. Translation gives CASSLGDREPNYGYTF.

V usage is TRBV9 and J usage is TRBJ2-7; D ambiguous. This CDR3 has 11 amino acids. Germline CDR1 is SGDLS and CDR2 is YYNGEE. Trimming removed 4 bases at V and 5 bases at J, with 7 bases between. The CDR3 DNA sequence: TGTGCCAGCAGCTCTGAGGACGAGCAGTACTTC. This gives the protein CASSSEDEQYF.

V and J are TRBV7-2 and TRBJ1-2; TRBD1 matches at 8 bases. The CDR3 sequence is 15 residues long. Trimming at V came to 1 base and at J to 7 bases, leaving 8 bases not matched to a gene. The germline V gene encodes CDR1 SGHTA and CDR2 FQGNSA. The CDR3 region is CASSLEPQGALGYTF. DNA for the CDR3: TGTGCCAGCAGCTTAGAGCCCCAGGGGGCCCTTGGCTACACCTTC. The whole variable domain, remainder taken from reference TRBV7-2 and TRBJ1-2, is GAGVSQSPSNKVTEKGKDVELRCDPISGHTALYWYRQSLGQGLEFLIYFQGNSAPDKSGLPSDRFSAERTGGSVSTLTIQRTQQEDSAVYLCASSLEPQGALGYTFGSGTRLTVV.

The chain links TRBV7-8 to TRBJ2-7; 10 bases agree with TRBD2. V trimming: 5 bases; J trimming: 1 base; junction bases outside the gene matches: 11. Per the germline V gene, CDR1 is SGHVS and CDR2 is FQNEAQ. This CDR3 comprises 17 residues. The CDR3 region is CASSAGLAAAKSYEQYF. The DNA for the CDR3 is TGTGCCAGCAGCGCCGGACTAGCGGCAGCAAAGTCCTACGAGCAGTACTTC.

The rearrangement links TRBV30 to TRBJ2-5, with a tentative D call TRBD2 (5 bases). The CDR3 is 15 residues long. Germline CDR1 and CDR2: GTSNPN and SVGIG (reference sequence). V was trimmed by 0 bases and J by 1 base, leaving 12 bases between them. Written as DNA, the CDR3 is TGTGCCTGGAGTGTGCAAAGCGGATTCCAAGAGACCCAGTACTTC. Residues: CAWSVQSGFQETQYF.

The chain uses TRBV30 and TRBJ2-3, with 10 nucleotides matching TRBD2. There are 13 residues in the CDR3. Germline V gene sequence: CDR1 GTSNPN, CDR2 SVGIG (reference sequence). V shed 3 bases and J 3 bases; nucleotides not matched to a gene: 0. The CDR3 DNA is TGTGCCTGGAGACTAGCGGGGACAGATACGCAGTATTTT. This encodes CAWRLAGTDTQYF.

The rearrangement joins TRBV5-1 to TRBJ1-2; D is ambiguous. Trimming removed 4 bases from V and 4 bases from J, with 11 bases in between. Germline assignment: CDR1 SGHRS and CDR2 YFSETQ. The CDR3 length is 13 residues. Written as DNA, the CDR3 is TGCGCCAGCAGCCCTGAGGTGGGCTATGGCTACACCTTC. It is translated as CASSPEVGYGYTF.

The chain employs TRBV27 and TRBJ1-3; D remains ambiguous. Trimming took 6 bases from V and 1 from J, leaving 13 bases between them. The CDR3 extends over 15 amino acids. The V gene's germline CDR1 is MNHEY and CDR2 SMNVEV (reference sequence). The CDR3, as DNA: TGTGCCAGCAGCAAGCAGGCGTTTTCTGGAAACACCATATATTTT. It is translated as CASSKQAFSGNTIYF.